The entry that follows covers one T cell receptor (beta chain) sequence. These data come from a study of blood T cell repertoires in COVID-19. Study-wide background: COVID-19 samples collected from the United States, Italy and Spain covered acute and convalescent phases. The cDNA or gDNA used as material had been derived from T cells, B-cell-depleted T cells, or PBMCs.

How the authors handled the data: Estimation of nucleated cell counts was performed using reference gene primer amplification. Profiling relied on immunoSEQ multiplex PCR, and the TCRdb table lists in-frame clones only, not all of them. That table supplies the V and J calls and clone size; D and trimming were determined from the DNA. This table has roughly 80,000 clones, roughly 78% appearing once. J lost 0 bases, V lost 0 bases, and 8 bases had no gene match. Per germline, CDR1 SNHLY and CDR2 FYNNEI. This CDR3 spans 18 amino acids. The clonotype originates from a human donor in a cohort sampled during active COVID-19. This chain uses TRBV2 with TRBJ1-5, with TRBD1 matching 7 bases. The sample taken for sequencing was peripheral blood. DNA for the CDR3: TGTGCCAGCAGTGAAGCCGGACAGGTGGGAGTTAGCAATCAGCCCCAGCATTTT. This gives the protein CASSEAGQVGVSNQPQHF.